The 32 T cell receptor beta chains reported below all come from one sample, sequenced in a study of identical twins (dated by TCRdb to 2016 to 2017). To prepare the library, 5' RACE was applied. Sequencing relied on an Illumina HiSeq 2000. TCRdb reprocessing: public reads trimmed at Q25 with fastp, clones called with MiXCR, in-frame beta chains kept. Each record represents a unique CDR3 protein, reported with the most common genes and DNA among its rows. The sample records 600,000 to 800,000 distinct CDR3 sequences, over 20% of which are singletons. 4% to 4.5% of the sample lies in the top ten. These sequences were also reported in another study, on T cells expressing NK-cell markers.

The sample taken for sequencing was PBMCs. The receptors come from a woman between 18 and 29 years old in good health.

This clonotype was seen only a few times. V gene TRBV12-3 or TRBV12-4 combines with J gene TRBJ2-1, with D possibly matching TRBD1 (5 bases). CDR3 length: 14 residues. V lost 6 bases, J lost 4 bases, and 13 bases lay in between. The CDR3 reads CASRPTTAYNEQFF. The CDR3 DNA follows: TGTGCCAGCAGACCTACGACAGCGTACAATGAGCAGTTCTTC.

This clonotype showed up just a few times. The genes are TRBV7-8 and TRBJ2-3, with D possibly matching TRBD1 (5 bases). Germline V CDR1 and CDR2: SGHVS, FQNEAQ. This CDR3 is 15 amino acids long. V gave up 4 bases and J gave up 8 bases, with 19 bases separating them. CDR3 region: CASSSHLWQGVTQYF. The CDR3 DNA follows: TGTGCCAGCAGCTCGCATTTATGGCAGGGTGTTACGCAGTATTTT.

This clonotype appeared a few times. The V gene is TRBV20-1, the J gene TRBJ1-4; D gene uncertain. The germline CDR1 and CDR2 sequences are DFQATT and SNEGSKA (reference sequence). The CDR3 runs 12 residues. V lost 6 bases to trimming and J lost 6 bases, with 11 bases between them. CDR3 region: CSAGGRHEKLFF. The CDR3 nucleotides read TGCAGTGCGGGCGGAAGGCATGAAAAACTGTTTTTT.

This clonotype was counted only a few times. The rearrangement joins TRBV20-1 to TRBJ2-3; either TRBD1 or TRBD2 may fit D (5 bases each). V lost 3 bases and J 6 bases, leaving 19 bases between the germline ends. CDR1 is DFQATT and CDR2 is SNEGSKA in the germline V gene (reference sequence). CDR3 length: 15 residues. The CDR3 nucleotides are TGCAGTGCTAGGCACCCAGTTGAGGGGTGGGATACGCAGTATTTT. Its translation is CSARHPVEGWDTQYF.

The sample holds a few counts of this clonotype. The chain links TRBV29-1 to TRBJ2-2, with TRBD1 identical over 8 bases. Trimming cost V 4 bases and J 6 bases; bases outside gene matches: 4. Per the germline V gene, CDR1 is SQVTM and CDR2 is ANQGSEA. This CDR3 has 13 residues. The CDR3 protein is CSVGTGWAGELFF. CDR3 DNA: TGCAGCGTTGGGACAGGGTGGGCCGGGGAGCTGTTTTTT.

The table lists this clonotype with a few counts. V gene TRBV6-1 combines with J gene TRBJ2-6, with D perhaps matching TRBD1 (5 bases). CDR1 MNHNS and CDR2 SASEGT come from the germline V gene. The CDR3 runs to 15 residues. The germline V and J ends were trimmed by 6 bases and 0 bases, with 9 bases remaining between them. Here the CDR3 DNA reads TGTGCCAGCAGGCAGGGCAACTCTGGGGCCAACGTCCTGACTTTC. It codes for CASRQGNSGANVLTF.

V usage is TRBV20-1 and J usage is TRBJ2-5; TRBD1 matches 7 bases. This CDR3 has 12 amino acids. V lost 6 bases, J lost 4 bases, and 5 bases stayed unmatched. The germline gives CDR1 DFQATT, CDR2 SNEGSKA (reference sequence). The CDR3 DNA reads TGCAGTGCGGTACAGGGGACAGAGACCCAGTACTTC. Translation gives CSAVQGTETQYF.

This clonotype has just a few counts. The chain couples TRBV5-1 to TRBJ2-1, with unresolved D. The CDR3 is 15 residues long. Germline values: CDR1 SGHRS, CDR2 YFSETQ. With 7 bases removed from V and 2 bases from J, the gap between germline ends came to 16 bases. CDR3 region: CASYSPPGTYNEQFF. The CDR3 nucleotides read TGCGCCAGCTACTCTCCCCCGGGTACCTACAATGAGCAGTTCTTC.

The CDR3 loop reads CASSQASRLTQYF. CDR3 DNA sequence: TGTGCCAGCAGCCAAGCTTCCAGGCTTACGCAGTATTTT. This chain uses TRBV14 with TRBJ2-3; D unclear. Germline-derived CDR1 and CDR2 are SGHDN and FVKESK. The CDR3 is made up of 13 amino acids. Between the trimmed V and J ends, which lost 1 base and 8 bases, there was a span of 10 bases.

The rearrangement joins TRBV20-1 to TRBJ2-5; 9 bases are a match to TRBD2. CDR1 and CDR2 (germline): DFQATT, SNEGSKA (reference sequence). The CDR3 is made up of 16 amino acids. The V segment lost 0 bases and the J segment 5 bases; nucleotides outside the gene matches: 10. The CDR3: CSARDPGTSFGETQYF. DNA of the CDR3: TGCAGTGCTAGAGATCCCGGGACTAGCTTCGGGGAGACCCAGTACTTC.

The CDR3 protein is CASSPGTGSRPQHF. CDR3 bases: TGTGCCAGCAGCCCTGGGACAGGGTCGCGGCCCCAGCATTTT. The genes are TRBV12-3 or TRBV12-4 and TRBJ1-5, with 9 nucleotides matching TRBD1. There are 14 residues in the CDR3. The ends lost 6 bases at V and 9 bases at J; junction bases unmatched: 9.

V and J are TRBV20-1 and TRBJ1-5, with TRBD1 matching 9 bases. The V and J ends lost 6 bases and 0 bases, in that order; junction bases with no gene match: 3. CDR3 size: 14 residues. Germline CDR1 reads DFQATT; CDR2 reads SNEGSKA (reference sequence). CDR3 loop: CSARQGGSNQPQHF. In DNA form, the CDR3 reads TGCAGTGCGCGACAGGGGGGTAGCAATCAGCCCCAGCATTTT.

V usage is TRBV12-3 or TRBV12-4 and J usage is TRBJ2-3; 7 nucleotides agree with TRBD2. The CDR3 runs 18 residues. Trimming cost V 6 bases and J 2 bases; bases outside gene matches: 17. CDR3: CASSRHIPGERDTDTQYF. The CDR3 DNA reads as TGTGCCAGCAGCCGACACATCCCCGGGGAGCGGGACACAGATACGCAGTATTTT.

This clonotype was detected ten times or more. V and J are TRBV20-1 and TRBJ1-1; D gene uncertain. Germline-derived CDR1 and CDR2 are DFQATT and SNEGSKA (reference sequence). The CDR3 has 12 residues. Trimming took 2 bases from V and 4 from J, leaving 8 bases between them. In DNA form, the CDR3 reads TGCAGTGCTAGACAGGCTGGCACTGAAGCTTTCTTT. Amino acid sequence: CSARQAGTEAFF.

In this sample, this clonotype turned up a few times. The chain is built from TRBV9 and TRBJ2-7; D is perhaps TRBD1 (5 bases). CDR1 and CDR2 (germline): SGDLS, YYNGEE. V was cut by 2 bases and J by 2 bases, with 8 bases left in between. The CDR3 contains 13 residues. The CDR3 spells CASSVGHAYEQYF. DNA for the CDR3: TGTGCCAGCAGCGTCGGACATGCCTACGAGCAGTACTTC. Drawing the rest from reference TRBV9 and TRBJ2-7, the complete variable domain is DSGVTQTPKHLITATGQRVTLRCSPRSGDLSVYWYQQSLDQGLQFLIQYYNGEERAKGNILERFSAQQFPDLHSELNLSSLELGDSALYFCASSVGHAYEQYFGPGTRLTVT.

A few counts support this clonotype. The V gene is TRBV12-3 or TRBV12-4, the J gene TRBJ2-1; D is possibly TRBD2 (5 bases). Trimming left V 1 base short and J 2 bases short, with 9 bases between. This CDR3 spans 15 amino acids. The CDR3 nucleotides are TGTGCCAGCAGTTTAGTGGGAGACGCCTACAATGAGCAGTTCTTC. Translating gives CASSLVGDAYNEQFF.

This clonotype was picked up a small number of times. The CDR3 here is CASSHRGRPYEQYF. The CDR3 DNA reads as TGTGCCAGCAGTCACAGGGGGCGTCCCTACGAGCAGTACTTC. The V and J genes are TRBV27 and TRBJ2-7; 9 bases align to TRBD1. The trim removed 5 bases at V and 2 bases at J, leaving 4 bases unmatched. The CDR3 has 14 residues. CDR1 MNHEY and CDR2 SMNVEV come from the germline V gene (reference sequence).

The sample holds many counts of this clonotype. The chain uses TRBV2 and TRBJ1-4, with D maybe TRBD1 (5 bases). V lost 3 bases and J lost 4, with 15 bases in between. The CDR3 sequence is 16 residues long. Per germline, CDR1 SNHLY and CDR2 FYNNEI. The CDR3 coding sequence is TGTGCCAGCAGTGATTTGCCGGGACGGAGTAATGAAAAACTGTTTTTT. Translating it yields CASSDLPGRSNEKLFF.

The chain links TRBV20-1 to TRBJ2-4, with D unresolved. V lost 6 bases and J lost 7, with 13 bases in between. Per germline, CDR1 DFQATT and CDR2 SNEGSKA (reference sequence). The CDR3 loop spans 12 amino acids. CDR3 sequence: CSAKSNSNIQYF. The DNA for the CDR3 is TGCAGTGCGAAGTCCAACAGTAACATTCAGTACTTC.

This clonotype has a handful of counts. This rearrangement joins TRBV9 to TRBJ2-2; TRBD1 agrees at 8 bases. Germline trimming cut 3 bases from V and 4 bases from J; bases unmatched to any gene: 8. Germline loops: CDR1 SGDLS, CDR2 YYNGEE. The length of the CDR3 is 16 residues. CDR3 residues: CASSGPGQGRTGELFF. The CDR3 DNA follows: TGTGCCAGCAGCGGTCCCGGACAGGGTCGCACCGGGGAGCTGTTTTTT.

This clonotype was found once. The chain links TRBV11-3 to TRBJ2-1, with 10 bases lining up with TRBD2. Losses at the gene ends were 1 base for V and 9 bases for J; bases not matched to a gene: 6. Germline V lookup: CDR1 SGHNT, CDR2 YENEEA. The CDR3 runs to 15 residues. The CDR3 sequence is CASSLAGTSASEQFF. The CDR3 region has the DNA TGTGCCAGCAGCTTAGCCGGGACTAGCGCCTCTGAGCAGTTCTTC. The full variable domain, completed using reference TRBV11-3 and TRBJ2-1, is EAGVVQSPRYKIIEKKQPVAFWCNPISGHNTLYWYLQNLGQGPELLIRYENEEAVDDSQLPKDRFSAERLKGVDSTLKIQPAELGDSAVYLCASSLAGTSASEQFFGPGTRLTVL.

The sample holds a few counts of this clonotype. The genes are TRBV29-1 and TRBJ2-2, with 9 bases matching TRBD1. The CDR3 has 14 amino acids. Trimming at V came to 4 bases and at J to 6 bases, leaving 6 bases not matched to a gene. The germline V gene has CDR1 SQVTM and CDR2 ANQGSEA. CDR3 amino acids: CSVAGQGSSGELFF. For the CDR3, the DNA is TGCAGCGTTGCCGGACAGGGGAGCTCCGGGGAGCTGTTTTTT.

V usage is TRBV10-3 and J usage is TRBJ1-2, with D possibly matching TRBD1 (5 bases). Germline V gene lookup returns CDR1 ENHRY and CDR2 SYGVKD. Trimming took off 2 bases at V and 3 bases at J, with 16 bases between the two ends. The CDR3 extends over 16 amino acids. The CDR3 DNA follows: TGTGCCATCAGTGAGACGGTGGGGGGGATGGACTATGGCTACACCTTC. Amino acid sequence: CAISETVGGMDYGYTF.

There are many counts of this clonotype. The chain has TRBV29-1 and TRBJ2-1; D unclear. Per the germline V gene, CDR1 is SQVTM and CDR2 is ANQGSEA. The CDR3 has 13 amino acids. V lost 5 bases, J lost 6 bases, and 14 bases lay in between. The CDR3 loop is CSVTDLKVNEQFF. The CDR3 DNA reads TGCAGCGTTACGGATCTAAAGGTCAATGAGCAGTTCTTC.

This clonotype has more than one count but fewer than ten. This chain joins TRBV2 and TRBJ2-7; weak D call: TRBD2 (6 bases). CDR3 length: 13 residues. Germline CDR1 is SNHLY and CDR2 is FYNNEI. V was pared by 6 bases and J by 0 bases, with 9 bases between. CDR3 loop: CASSRTTSYEQYF. The CDR3 DNA reads TGTGCCAGCAGCCGGACTACCTCCTACGAGCAGTACTTC.

This clonotype was detected a few times. This chain connects TRBV29-1 to TRBJ2-3; 10 bases match TRBD2. The CDR3 is made up of 15 amino acids. V shed 4 bases and J 5 bases; nucleotides not matched to a gene: 9. CDR1 is SQVTM and CDR2 is ANQGSEA in the germline V gene. The CDR3 DNA is TGCAGCGTTGCTCCAGCGGGAGGGCCGGTAGATACGCAGTATTTT. Residues: CSVAPAGGPVDTQYF.

This clonotype was seen at least ten times. The CDR3 bases are TGTGCCAGCAGCCAAGTCTATGGGGGTAACTATGGCTACACCTTC. Translating gives CASSQVYGGNYGYTF. The chain links TRBV14 to TRBJ1-2; D possibly corresponds to TRBD1 (5 bases). This CDR3 is 15 amino acids long. The germline CDR1 and CDR2 sequences are SGHDN and FVKESK. Trimming removed 1 base at V and 1 base at J, with 10 bases between. Looking up the rest from reference TRBV14 and TRBJ1-2 gives the full variable domain: EAGVTQFPSHSVIEKGQTVTLRCDPISGHDNLYWYRRVMGKEIKFLLHFVKESKQDESGMPNNRFLAERTGGTYSTLKVQPAELEDSGVYFCASSQVYGGNYGYTFGSGTRLTVV.

This chain links TRBV2 with TRBJ2-3, with D perhaps TRBD2 (5 bases). The CDR3 covers 13 residues. Germline V gene data show CDR1 as SNHLY and CDR2 as FYNNEI. V lost 7 bases and J 0 bases, leaving 8 bases between the germline ends. The chain's CDR3 is CASIEGSTDTQYF. In DNA form, the CDR3 reads TGTGCCAGCATTGAGGGAAGCACAGATACGCAGTATTTT.

CDR3 bases: TGTGCCATCAGTGCCCACGCGGAGTCGAACACCGGGGAGCTGTTTTTT. Translation: CAISAHAESNTGELFF. The V call is TRBV10-3, the J call TRBJ2-2; D is ambiguous. The CDR3 sequence is 16 residues long. With 4 bases removed from V and 0 bases from J, the gap between germline ends came to 12 bases. Germline V gene lookup returns CDR1 ENHRY and CDR2 SYGVKD.

The sample holds a few counts of this clonotype. For the CDR3, the DNA is TGCGCCAGCAGCCTGACAGGGCTTTATGACTATGGCTACACCTTC. The encoded protein is CASSLTGLYDYGYTF. The chain links TRBV5-1 to TRBJ1-2, with 7 bases fitting TRBD1. The V and J ends lost 4 bases and 3 bases, in that order; junction bases with no gene match: 9. The CDR3 is 15 amino acids. From germline, CDR1 is SGHRS and CDR2 YFSETQ.

Notes on this clonotype: A read error may produce the germline difference seen at one junction end. The V and J genes are TRBV3-1 and TRBJ2-7; a weak D match, TRBD2 (6 bases). The CDR3 covers 15 residues. CDR1 and CDR2 (germline): LGHDT, YNNKEL (reference sequence). In DNA, the CDR3 is TGTGCCACCAGCCAAGCGCCTAGCGAGTCCTACGAGCAGTACTTC. Translating gives CATSQAPSESYEQYF.

This clonotype is medium-sized within its sample. CDR3 sequence (DNA): TGTGCCACCAGTGATTTAGCCGGAGATACGCAGTATTTT. Residues: CATSDLAGDTQYF. The V gene is TRBV24-1, the J gene TRBJ2-3; D is ambiguous. V lost 1 base, J lost 5 bases, and 6 bases lay in between. The CDR3 contains 13 residues. In germline, CDR1 is KGHDR, CDR2 SFDVKD.